A selection of T cell receptor beta chains follows, all from one sample in a study of post-analysis software for immune sequencing data. TCRdb re-analysed the PCR reads in MiXCR, keeping a single row per CDR3 protein. The sample records hundreds of thousands of distinct CDR3 sequences, approximately 39% being singletons. The sample taken for sequencing was blood. These receptors were collected from a girl aged 2-15 years with multiple sclerosis. CDR3s include the opening cysteine and the closing phenylalanine or tryptophan. The D gene is left open where the match is weak. Clone size, where shown, is once, few, many, or a class for clones that have expanded.

v_gene: TRBV12-3/TRBV12-4
d_gene: -
j_gene: TRBJ2-2
abundance: -
CDR3aa: CASSLRGGAAAGELFF
CDR3nt: TGTGCCAGCAGTTTAAGAGGGGGGGCCGCTGCCGGGGAGCTGTTTTTT

v_gene: TRBV27
d_gene: -
j_gene: TRBJ2-7
abundance: -
CDR3aa: CASSPGLLYEQYF
CDR3nt: TGTGCCAGCAGTCCCGGACTTCTCTACGAGCAGTACTTC

v_gene: TRBV20-1
d_gene: TRBD1
j_gene: TRBJ2-7
abundance: -
CDR3aa: CSTSSGGYYEQYF
CDR3nt: TGCAGTACTAGTTCAGGGGGATACTACGAGCAGTACTTC

v_gene: TRBV9
d_gene: -
j_gene: TRBJ2-3
abundance: -
CDR3aa: CASSEHHGTDTQYF
CDR3nt: TGTGCCAGCAGCGAGCACCATGGCACAGATACGCAGTATTTT

v_gene: TRBV7-2
d_gene: TRBD2
j_gene: TRBJ2-1
abundance: few
CDR3aa: CASSSLAGVGGGFF
CDR3nt: TGTGCCAGCAGCTCCCTAGCGGGGGTAGGTGGGGGGTTCTTC

v_gene: TRBV6-6
d_gene: -
j_gene: TRBJ1-4
abundance: -
CDR3aa: CASSYITGGEKLFF
CDR3nt: TGTGCCAGCAGTTACATTACGGGAGGGGAAAAACTGTTTTTT

v_gene: TRBV5-1
d_gene: TRBD1
j_gene: TRBJ1-6
abundance: -
CDR3aa: CASSFRTGLNNSPLHF
CDR3nt: TGCGCCAGCAGCTTCCGGACAGGGCTAAATAATTCACCCCTCCACTTT

v_gene: TRBV25-1
d_gene: TRBD1
j_gene: TRBJ2-7
abundance: -
CDR3aa: CASSELGGQGSYEQYF
CDR3nt: TGTGCCAGCAGTGAATTAGGAGGACAGGGCTCCTACGAGCAGTACTTC

v_gene: TRBV20-1
d_gene: TRBD2
j_gene: TRBJ2-1
abundance: -
CDR3aa: CSASLAGGYNEQFF
CDR3nt: TGCAGTGCTAGTTTAGCGGGGGGTTACAATGAGCAGTTCTTC

v_gene: TRBV6-5
d_gene: TRBD1
j_gene: TRBJ1-2
abundance: few
CDR3aa: CASSPQGTGVGGYTF
CDR3nt: TGTGCCAGCAGTCCTCAGGGGACAGGGGTTGGTGGCTACACCTTC

v_gene: TRBV2
d_gene: -
j_gene: TRBJ2-5
abundance: -
CDR3aa: CATQRESQETQYF
CDR3nt: TGTGCCACCCAACGGGAAAGTCAAGAGACCCAGTACTTC

v_gene: TRBV10-1
d_gene: -
j_gene: TRBJ2-7
abundance: -
CDR3aa: CASGAGPYEQYF
CDR3nt: TGCGCCAGCGGGGCTGGCCCGTACGAGCAGTACTTC

v_gene: TRBV7-8
d_gene: -
j_gene: TRBJ2-5
abundance: -
CDR3aa: CASSLIGWRKQTIQETQYF
CDR3nt: TGTGCCAGCAGCTTAATTGGTTGGAGAAAGCAAACTATCCAAGAGACCCAGTACTTC

v_gene: TRBV10-2
d_gene: -
j_gene: TRBJ1-5
abundance: -
CDR3aa: CASSHGGDQPQHF
CDR3nt: TGCGCCAGCAGTCACGGGGGGGACCAGCCCCAGCATTTT

v_gene: TRBV10-3
d_gene: -
j_gene: TRBJ2-5
abundance: few
CDR3aa: CAIQGSGETQYF
CDR3nt: TGTGCCATTCAGGGTTCTGGGGAGACCCAGTACTTC

v_gene: TRBV27
d_gene: -
j_gene: TRBJ1-2
abundance: -
CDR3aa: CASSLAEAGYGYTF
CDR3nt: TGTGCCAGCAGTTTAGCAGAGGCAGGGTACGGCTACACCTTC

v_gene: TRBV5-1
d_gene: TRBD2
j_gene: TRBJ2-1
abundance: -
CDR3aa: CASSLARLAGAFASYNEQFF
CDR3nt: TGCGCCAGCAGCTTGGCCAGACTAGCGGGAGCGTTTGCAAGCTACAATGAGCAGTTCTTC

v_gene: TRBV5-1
d_gene: TRBD1
j_gene: TRBJ2-1
abundance: few
CDR3aa: CASMTPGTGEYNEQFF
CDR3nt: TGCGCCAGCATGACCCCCGGGACAGGAGAATACAATGAGCAGTTCTTC

v_gene: TRBV29-1
d_gene: -
j_gene: TRBJ2-1
abundance: -
CDR3aa: CSVVPSGAPHNEQFF
CDR3nt: TGCAGCGTTGTTCCTTCAGGGGCACCCCACAATGAGCAGTTCTTC

v_gene: TRBV28
d_gene: -
j_gene: TRBJ2-3
abundance: few
CDR3aa: CASSLVVGTDTQYF
CDR3nt: TGTGCCAGCAGTTTAGTGGTGGGCACAGATACGCAGTATTTT

v_gene: TRBV20-1
d_gene: TRBD1
j_gene: TRBJ2-2
abundance: -
CDR3aa: CSARVWTGKNTGELFF
CDR3nt: TGCAGTGCTAGAGTATGGACAGGGAAGAACACCGGGGAGCTGTTTTTT

v_gene: TRBV9
d_gene: TRBD1
j_gene: TRBJ2-6
abundance: -
CDR3aa: CASSVGTGGAGANVRTF
CDR3nt: TGTGCCAGCAGCGTAGGGACAGGGGGCGCTGGGGCCAACGTCCGGACTTTC

v_gene: TRBV29-1
d_gene: -
j_gene: TRBJ2-3
abundance: -
CDR3aa: CSVGTRVDTQYF
CDR3nt: TGCAGCGTCGGGACGAGGGTAGATACGCAGTATTTT

v_gene: TRBV7-2
d_gene: -
j_gene: TRBJ2-7
abundance: -
CDR3aa: CASSLASWSSYEQYF
CDR3nt: TGTGCCAGCAGCTTAGCATCCTGGAGCTCCTACGAGCAGTACTTC

v_gene: TRBV5-1
d_gene: TRBD1
j_gene: TRBJ1-2
abundance: -
CDR3aa: CASSLNGQGDWRNYGYTF
CDR3nt: TGCGCCAGCAGCTTGAATGGACAGGGGGATTGGCGTAACTATGGCTACACCTTC

v_gene: TRBV6-4
d_gene: -
j_gene: TRBJ1-4
abundance: -
CDR3aa: CASSEWAGNNEKPFF
CDR3nt: TGTGCCAGCAGTGAATGGGCAGGAAACAATGAAAAACCGTTTTTT

v_gene: TRBV12-3/TRBV12-4
d_gene: TRBD1
j_gene: TRBJ2-6
abundance: -
CDR3aa: CASIPSTGALSSGANVLTF
CDR3nt: TGTGCCAGCATCCCTTCGACAGGGGCGCTGAGCTCTGGGGCCAACGTCCTGACTTTC

v_gene: TRBV7-2
d_gene: -
j_gene: TRBJ2-7
abundance: -
CDR3aa: CASSLVPDGHEQYF
CDR3nt: TGTGCCAGCAGCTTAGTACCGGACGGCCACGAGCAGTACTTC

v_gene: TRBV3-1
d_gene: TRBD1
j_gene: TRBJ1-4
abundance: -
CDR3aa: CASTRQGDEKLFF
CDR3nt: TGTGCCAGCACACGACAGGGTGATGAAAAACTGTTTTTT

v_gene: TRBV5-6
d_gene: -
j_gene: TRBJ1-4
abundance: -
CDR3aa: CASSLWRTPTTNEKLFF
CDR3nt: TGTGCCAGCAGCTTGTGGCGCACGCCGACTACCAATGAAAAACTGTTTTTT

v_gene: TRBV2
d_gene: TRBD2
j_gene: TRBJ2-7
abundance: -
CDR3aa: CASSEARGRDEQYF
CDR3nt: TGTGCCAGCAGTGAGGCCCGCGGGAGGGACGAGCAGTACTTC

v_gene: TRBV20-1
d_gene: -
j_gene: TRBJ2-3
abundance: few
CDR3aa: CSARARPPGQSTDTQYF
CDR3nt: TGCAGTGCTAGAGCACGGCCCCCGGGACAAAGCACAGATACGCAGTATTTT

v_gene: TRBV6-7
d_gene: TRBD1
j_gene: TRBJ1-5
abundance: few
CDR3aa: CASSYRTGQATQPQHF
CDR3nt: TGTGCCAGCAGTTATCGGACAGGGCAGGCGACGCAGCCCCAGCATTTT

v_gene: TRBV6-2/TRBV6-3
d_gene: -
j_gene: TRBJ1-5
abundance: -
CDR3aa: CASSWGQNQPQHF
CDR3nt: TGTGCCAGCAGTTGGGGACAAAATCAGCCCCAGCATTTT

v_gene: TRBV28
d_gene: -
j_gene: TRBJ2-5
abundance: few
CDR3aa: CASSLTGGYETQYF
CDR3nt: TGTGCCAGCAGTTTGACGGGGGGCTATGAGACCCAGTACTTC

v_gene: TRBV12-3/TRBV12-4
d_gene: -
j_gene: TRBJ2-5
abundance: few
CDR3aa: CASMPAGETQYF
CDR3nt: TGTGCCAGCATGCCGGCGGGAGAGACCCAGTACTTC

v_gene: TRBV5-1
d_gene: TRBD2
j_gene: TRBJ2-1
abundance: -
CDR3aa: CASSSGTSNEQFF
CDR3nt: TGCGCCAGCAGCTCCGGGACTAGCAATGAGCAGTTCTTC

v_gene: TRBV7-3
d_gene: -
j_gene: TRBJ1-4
abundance: few
CDR3aa: CASSLFAGQTNEKLFF
CDR3nt: TGTGCCAGCAGCTTATTCGCGGGCCAGACTAATGAAAAACTGTTTTTT

v_gene: TRBV10-3
d_gene: TRBD2
j_gene: TRBJ2-5
abundance: -
CDR3aa: CAISEAGAVQETQYF
CDR3nt: TGTGCCATCAGTGAAGCGGGGGCAGTCCAAGAGACCCAGTACTTC

v_gene: TRBV20-1
d_gene: TRBD1
j_gene: TRBJ2-1
abundance: few
CDR3aa: CSARRGQGHNKQFF
CDR3nt: TGCAGTGCCAGACGGGGACAGGGGCACAATAAGCAGTTCTTC

v_gene: TRBV20-1
d_gene: -
j_gene: TRBJ1-2
abundance: -
CDR3aa: CSARDPRPAYGYTF
CDR3nt: TGCAGTGCTAGAGATCCACGTCCAGCCTATGGCTACACCTTC

v_gene: TRBV3-1
d_gene: -
j_gene: TRBJ1-3
abundance: -
CDR3aa: CASSPQISGNTIYF
CDR3nt: TGTGCCAGCAGCCCACAGATCTCTGGAAACACCATATATTTT

v_gene: TRBV6-2/TRBV6-3
d_gene: TRBD1
j_gene: TRBJ2-5
abundance: -
CDR3aa: CASSTRDSQETQYF
CDR3nt: TGTGCCAGCAGTACCCGGGACAGCCAAGAGACCCAGTACTTC

v_gene: TRBV7-9
d_gene: -
j_gene: TRBJ1-2
abundance: few
CDR3aa: CASVVSTLLYGYTF
CDR3nt: TGTGCCAGCGTGGTCTCGACCCTCCTCTATGGCTACACCTTC

v_gene: TRBV7-3
d_gene: -
j_gene: TRBJ2-3
abundance: -
CDR3aa: CASSLAPGVSDTQYF
CDR3nt: TGTGCCAGCAGCTTAGCACCGGGGGTGTCCGATACGCAGTATTTT

v_gene: TRBV7-8
d_gene: -
j_gene: TRBJ2-3
abundance: few
CDR3aa: CASSLGLGGQYF
CDR3nt: TGTGCCAGCAGCTTAGGCCTTGGGGGGCAGTATTTT

v_gene: TRBV20-1
d_gene: -
j_gene: TRBJ2-1
abundance: few
CDR3aa: CSAPRTGRWYNEQFF
CDR3nt: TGCAGTGCTCCGCGAACGGGGCGTTGGTACAATGAGCAGTTCTTC

v_gene: TRBV5-1
d_gene: -
j_gene: TRBJ1-2
abundance: -
CDR3aa: CASSLGGQFYGYTF
CDR3nt: TGCGCCAGCAGCTTGGGTGGACAGTTTTATGGCTACACCTTC

v_gene: TRBV11-2
d_gene: TRBD1
j_gene: TRBJ1-2
abundance: -
CDR3aa: CASSLNRDRDSGGYTF
CDR3nt: TGTGCCAGCAGCTTAAACCGGGACAGGGATTCGGGAGGCTACACCTTC

v_gene: TRBV27
d_gene: -
j_gene: TRBJ1-5
abundance: -
CDR3aa: CASSLSGGGQPQHF
CDR3nt: TGTGCCAGCAGTTTATCAGGCGGGGGTCAGCCCCAGCATTTT

v_gene: TRBV28
d_gene: TRBD1
j_gene: TRBJ1-4
abundance: few
CDR3aa: CASSFRGSYEKLFF
CDR3nt: TGTGCCAGCAGTTTCAGGGGGTCGTATGAAAAACTGTTTTTT

v_gene: TRBV14
d_gene: TRBD2
j_gene: TRBJ2-1
abundance: -
CDR3aa: CASSQDLGEGPNEQFF
CDR3nt: TGTGCCAGCAGCCAAGACTTGGGGGAGGGCCCAAATGAGCAGTTCTTC

v_gene: TRBV30
d_gene: -
j_gene: TRBJ2-1
abundance: -
CDR3aa: CAWSRESSYNEQFF
CDR3nt: TGTGCCTGGAGTAGAGAGAGCTCCTACAATGAGCAGTTCTTC

v_gene: TRBV12-3/TRBV12-4
d_gene: -
j_gene: TRBJ2-3
abundance: -
CDR3aa: CASSLPPDTQYF
CDR3nt: TGTGCCAGCAGTTTACCGCCAGATACGCAGTATTTT